Following are 10 T cell receptor beta chains from one sample sequenced in a study of cytomegalovirus exposure and HLA in healthy donors. PCR amplification relied on 60 Vbeta primers (plus 13 Jbeta primers). The method was immunoSEQ multiplex PCR; TCRdb's version includes in-frame clones alone and lacks a portion of them. Here the sample spans over 130,000 clones, over 75% being singletons. Sample: PBMCs. These receptors were collected from a female donor in good health and CMV-seronegative.

The CDR3 loop reads CATSRENGGTGYTF. The CDR3 bases are TGTGCCACCAGCAGAGAAAACGGGGGAACAGGCTACACCTTC. The chain joins TRBV15 to TRBJ1-2; D is possibly TRBD1 (5 bases). Germline assignment: CDR1 LNHNV and CDR2 YYDKDF (reference sequence). V lost 0 bases and J lost 8, with 13 bases in between. This CDR3 region has 14 residues.

The J gene is TRBJ1-4, the V gene TRBV5-1; 10 nucleotides line up with TRBD1. Trimming at V came to 4 bases and at J to 5 bases, leaving 5 bases not matched to a gene. The germline CDR1 and CDR2 sequences are SGHRS and YFSETQ. CDR3 length equals 15 residues. Here the CDR3 reads CASSPTGQGNEKLFF. CDR3 in DNA: TGCGCCAGCAGCCCCACGGGACAGGGGAATGAAAAACTGTTTTTT.

This rearrangement joins TRBV5-1 to TRBJ2-1, with TRBD2 identical over 13 bases. CDR1 SGHRS and CDR2 YFSETQ come from the germline V gene. V gave up 3 bases and J gave up 6 bases; unmatched junction bases: 6. The CDR3 covers 16 residues. The CDR3 here is CASSSLAGGPLNEQFF. For the CDR3, the DNA is TGCGCCAGCAGCTCACTAGCGGGAGGGCCCCTCAATGAGCAGTTCTTC. The variable domain in full, completed from reference TRBV5-1 and TRBJ2-1, reads KAGVTQTPRYLIKTRGQQVTLSCSPISGHRSVSWYQQTPGQGLQFLFEYFSETQRNKGNFPGRFSGRQFSNSRSEMNVSTLELGDSALYLCASSSLAGGPLNEQFFGPGTRLTVL.

DNA for the CDR3: TGCGCCAGCAGCCCTGGGGGGGGTATGGTTTACGATGAGCAGTTCTTC. Residues: CASSPGGGMVYDEQFF. The V and J genes are TRBV5-1 and TRBJ2-1; the match to TRBD2 covers 7 bases. The V segment lost 4 bases and the J segment 8 bases; nucleotides outside the gene matches: 15. The CDR3 extends over 16 amino acids. CDR1 and CDR2 (germline): SGHRS, YFSETQ.

The V gene is TRBV6-5, the J gene TRBJ2-3; possibly TRBD2 for D (5 bases). Germline loops: CDR1 MNHEY, CDR2 SVGAGI. CDR3 length: 15 amino acids. Trimming removed 5 bases at V and 4 bases at J, with 16 bases between. Here the CDR3 DNA reads TGTGCCAGCAGTCCTTCGAGGGCGAGGGCAGATACGCAGTATTTT. Its translation is CASSPSRARADTQYF.

About this clone itself: The same CDR3 also results from other DNA sequences found in this sample. This sequence joins TRBV5-1 and TRBJ2-1; 15 positions match TRBD2. The V gene end was trimmed by 4 bases and the J gene end by 1 base; junction bases not matched to a gene: 3. Germline lookup yields CDR1 SGHRS and CDR2 YFSETQ. The CDR3 covers 17 residues. The CDR3 loop reads CASSPGLAGGSYNEQFF. The CDR3 DNA follows: TGCGCCAGCAGCCCGGGACTAGCGGGAGGTTCCTACAATGAGCAGTTCTTC.

There are a few counts of this clone. V is TRBV5-5 and J is TRBJ1-5, with D uncertain. Germline CDR1 SGHKS, CDR2 YYEKEE (reference sequence). V was clipped by 2 bases and J by 0 bases, with 9 bases between them. The CDR3 contains 15 residues. In DNA, the CDR3 is TGTGCCAGCAGCTTTTCCCCTTATAGCAATCAGCCCCAGCATTTT. It specifies CASSFSPYSNQPQHF.

This clone came up once. This rearrangement joins TRBV5-4 to TRBJ2-2; 9 nucleotides agree with TRBD2. V lost 3 bases, J lost 1 base, and 4 bases stayed unmatched. Germline values: CDR1 SGHNT, CDR2 YYREEE (reference sequence). This CDR3 region has 16 residues. In DNA, the CDR3 is TGTGCCAGCAGCTCCCGACTAGCGGAGAACACCGGGGAGCTGTTTTTT. Encoded protein: CASSSRLAENTGELFF.

The chain employs TRBV5-1 and TRBJ1-6; TRBD1 might be the D (5 bases). This CDR3 has 16 residues. The germline V gene has CDR1 SGHRS and CDR2 YFSETQ. Between the trimmed V and J ends, which lost 3 bases and 7 bases, there was a span of 17 bases. The chain's CDR3 is CASSYHRWGRNSPLHF. The CDR3 DNA sequence: TGCGCCAGCAGCTACCATAGGTGGGGCAGGAATTCACCCCTCCACTTT.

This clone was recorded only once. The chain joins TRBV29-1 to TRBJ1-1, with a tentative D call TRBD1 (6 bases). Germline-derived CDR1 and CDR2 are SQVTM and ANQGSEA. Trimming pared 6 bases from V and 0 bases from J, leaving 14 bases between. This CDR3 comprises 14 residues. In DNA form, the CDR3 reads TGCAGCGTGGATAGACAGGTGATGAACACTGAAGCTTTCTTT. This encodes CSVDRQVMNTEAFF.